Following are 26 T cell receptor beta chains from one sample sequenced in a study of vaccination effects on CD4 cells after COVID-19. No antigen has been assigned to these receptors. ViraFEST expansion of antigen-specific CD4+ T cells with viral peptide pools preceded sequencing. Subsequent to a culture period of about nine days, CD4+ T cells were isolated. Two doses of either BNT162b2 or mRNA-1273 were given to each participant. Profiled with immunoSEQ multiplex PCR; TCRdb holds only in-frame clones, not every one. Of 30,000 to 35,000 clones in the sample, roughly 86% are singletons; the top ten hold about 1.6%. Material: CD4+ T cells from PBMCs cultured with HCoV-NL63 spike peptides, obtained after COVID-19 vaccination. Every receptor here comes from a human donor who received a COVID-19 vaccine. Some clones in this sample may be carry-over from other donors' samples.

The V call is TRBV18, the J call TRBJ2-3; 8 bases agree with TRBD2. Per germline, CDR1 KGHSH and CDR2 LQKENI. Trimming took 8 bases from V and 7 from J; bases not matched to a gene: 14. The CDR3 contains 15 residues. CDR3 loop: CASTHDGGGAYTQYF. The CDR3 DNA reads TGTGCCAGCACACACGACGGGGGGGGCGCCTATACGCAGTATTTT.

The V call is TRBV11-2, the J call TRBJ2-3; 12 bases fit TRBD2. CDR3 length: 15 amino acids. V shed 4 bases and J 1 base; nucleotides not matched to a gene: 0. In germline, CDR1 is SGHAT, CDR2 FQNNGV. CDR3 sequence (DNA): TGTGCCAGCAGCTGGACTAGCGGGGGCACAGATACGCAGTATTTT. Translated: CASSWTSGGTDTQYF.

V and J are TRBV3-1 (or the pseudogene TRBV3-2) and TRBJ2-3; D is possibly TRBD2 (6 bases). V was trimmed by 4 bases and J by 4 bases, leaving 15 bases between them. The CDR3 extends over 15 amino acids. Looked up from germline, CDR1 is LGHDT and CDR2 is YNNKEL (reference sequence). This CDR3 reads CASSRFSTSPDTQYF. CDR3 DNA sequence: TGTGCCAGCAGCCGTTTCTCAACTAGCCCAGATACGCAGTATTTT.

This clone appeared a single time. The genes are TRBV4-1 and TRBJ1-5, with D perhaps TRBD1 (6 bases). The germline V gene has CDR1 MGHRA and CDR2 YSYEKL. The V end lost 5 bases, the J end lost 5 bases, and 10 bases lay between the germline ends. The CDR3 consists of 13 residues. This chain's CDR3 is CASSGTSHQPQHF. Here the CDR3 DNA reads TGCGCCAGCAGCGGGACATCTCATCAGCCCCAGCATTTT.

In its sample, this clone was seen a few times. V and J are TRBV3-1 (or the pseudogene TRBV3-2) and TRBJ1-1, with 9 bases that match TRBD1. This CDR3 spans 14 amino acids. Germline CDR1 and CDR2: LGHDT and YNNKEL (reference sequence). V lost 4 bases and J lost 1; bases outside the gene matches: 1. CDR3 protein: CASSLTGGNTEAFF. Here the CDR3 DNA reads TGTGCCAGCAGCCTGACAGGGGGGAACACTGAAGCTTTCTTT.

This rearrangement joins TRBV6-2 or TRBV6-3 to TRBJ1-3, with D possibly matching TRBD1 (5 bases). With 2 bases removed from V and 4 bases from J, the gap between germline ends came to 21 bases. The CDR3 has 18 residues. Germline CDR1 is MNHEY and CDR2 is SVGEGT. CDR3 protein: CASSYPSVLGAGGNTIYF. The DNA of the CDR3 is TGTGCCAGCAGTTACCCCAGCGTGCTAGGGGCAGGGGGAAACACCATATATTTT.

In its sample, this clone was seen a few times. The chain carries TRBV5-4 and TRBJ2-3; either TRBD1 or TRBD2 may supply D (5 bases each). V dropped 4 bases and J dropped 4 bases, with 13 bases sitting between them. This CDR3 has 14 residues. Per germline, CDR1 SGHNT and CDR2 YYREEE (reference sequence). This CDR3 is CASSPEMGADTQYF. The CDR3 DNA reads TGTGCCAGCAGCCCCGAGATGGGGGCAGATACGCAGTATTTT.

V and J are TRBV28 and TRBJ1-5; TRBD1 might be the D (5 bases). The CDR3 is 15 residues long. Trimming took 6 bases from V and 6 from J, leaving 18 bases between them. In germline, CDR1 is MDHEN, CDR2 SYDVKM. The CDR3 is CASRSPGGGGQPQHF. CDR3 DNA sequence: TGTGCCAGCAGGTCCCCGGGGGGTGGAGGTCAGCCCCAGCATTTT.

The chain's CDR3 is CASSFSPFVEAFF. In nucleotides, the CDR3 is TGTGCCAGCAGTTTTTCCCCGTTTGTTGAAGCTTTCTTT. The rearrangement links TRBV27 to TRBJ1-1, with D unclear. V was pared by 3 bases and J by 7 bases, with 12 bases between. The germline CDR1 and CDR2 sequences are MNHEY and SMNVEV (reference sequence). The length of the CDR3 is 13 residues.

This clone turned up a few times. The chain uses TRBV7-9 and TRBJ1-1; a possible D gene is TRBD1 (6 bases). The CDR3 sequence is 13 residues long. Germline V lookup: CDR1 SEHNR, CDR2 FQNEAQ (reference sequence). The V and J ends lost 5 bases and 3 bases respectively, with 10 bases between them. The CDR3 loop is CASSQGQYTEAFF. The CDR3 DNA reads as TGTGCCAGCAGCCAAGGACAGTACACTGAAGCTTTCTTT.

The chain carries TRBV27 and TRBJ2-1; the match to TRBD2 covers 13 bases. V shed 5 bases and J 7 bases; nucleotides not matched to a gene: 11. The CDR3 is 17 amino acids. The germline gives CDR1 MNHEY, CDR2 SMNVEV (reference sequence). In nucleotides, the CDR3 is TGTGCCAGCAGTGCCCGACTAGCGGGGGGATATCGGAATGAGCAGTTCTTC. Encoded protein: CASSARLAGGYRNEQFF.

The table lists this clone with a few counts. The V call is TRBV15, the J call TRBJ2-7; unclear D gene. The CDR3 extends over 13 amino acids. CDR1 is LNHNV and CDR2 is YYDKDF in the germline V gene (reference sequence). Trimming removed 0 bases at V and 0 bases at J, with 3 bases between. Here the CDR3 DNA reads TGTGCCACCAGCAGAGATCGCTCCTACGAGCAGTACGTC. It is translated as CATSRDRSYEQYV.

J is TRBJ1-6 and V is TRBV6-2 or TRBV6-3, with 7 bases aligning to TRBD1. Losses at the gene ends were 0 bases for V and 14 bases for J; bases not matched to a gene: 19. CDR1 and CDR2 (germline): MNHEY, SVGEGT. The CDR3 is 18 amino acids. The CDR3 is CASSYSNGQATIVGSLHF. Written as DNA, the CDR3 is TGTGCCAGCAGTTACTCGAATGGACAGGCGACCATTGTGGGGTCCCTCCACTTT.

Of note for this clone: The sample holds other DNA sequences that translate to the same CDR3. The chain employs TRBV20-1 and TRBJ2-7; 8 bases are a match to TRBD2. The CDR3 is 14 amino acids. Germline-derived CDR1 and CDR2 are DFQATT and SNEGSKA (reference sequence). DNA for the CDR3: TGCAGTGCTAGTCGTACTAGCGGTACCTATGAGCAGTACGTC. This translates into CSASRTSGTYEQYV.

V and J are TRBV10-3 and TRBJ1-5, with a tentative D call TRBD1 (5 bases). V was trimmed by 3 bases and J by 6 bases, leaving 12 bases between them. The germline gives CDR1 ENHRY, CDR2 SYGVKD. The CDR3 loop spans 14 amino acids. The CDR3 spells CAISDFGGVQPQHF. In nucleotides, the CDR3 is TGTGCCATCAGTGACTTCGGGGGGGTTCAGCCCCAGCATTTT.

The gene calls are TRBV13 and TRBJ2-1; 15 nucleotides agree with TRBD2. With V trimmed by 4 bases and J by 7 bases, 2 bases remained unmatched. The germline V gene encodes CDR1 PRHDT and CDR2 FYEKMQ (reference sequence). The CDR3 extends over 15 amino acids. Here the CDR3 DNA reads TGTGCCAGCAGCTCGGGACTAGCGGGGGGAAATGAGCAGTTCTTC. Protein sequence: CASSSGLAGGNEQFF.

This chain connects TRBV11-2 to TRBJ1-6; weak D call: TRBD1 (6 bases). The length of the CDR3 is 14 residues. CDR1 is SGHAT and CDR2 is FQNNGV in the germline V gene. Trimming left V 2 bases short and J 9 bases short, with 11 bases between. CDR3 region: CASSLQGLGSPLHF. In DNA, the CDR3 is TGTGCCAGCAGCTTACAGGGGCTCGGTTCACCCCTCCACTTT.

Written as DNA, the CDR3 is TGTGCCAGCGCCCGTTCTGGAAACACCATATATTTT. Translating gives CASARSGNTIYF. The rearrangement uses TRBV25-1 and TRBJ1-3; no definite D call. Deletions cut 8 bases from V and 1 base from J, with 6 bases between. From germline, CDR1 is MGHDK and CDR2 SYGVNS. The CDR3 is made up of 12 amino acids.

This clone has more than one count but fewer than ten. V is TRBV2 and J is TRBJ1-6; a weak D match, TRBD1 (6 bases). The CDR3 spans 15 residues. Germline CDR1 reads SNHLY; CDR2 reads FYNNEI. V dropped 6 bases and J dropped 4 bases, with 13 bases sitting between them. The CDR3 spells CASSQTGLYNSPLHF. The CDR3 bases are TGTGCCAGCAGCCAGACAGGCTTATATAATTCACCCCTCCACTTT. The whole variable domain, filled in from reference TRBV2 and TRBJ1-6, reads EPEVTQTPSHQVTQMGQEVILRCVPISNHLYFYWYRQILGQKVEFLVSFYNNEISEKSEIFDDQFSVERPDGSNFTLKIRSTKLEDSAMYFCASSQTGLYNSPLHFGNGTRLTVT.

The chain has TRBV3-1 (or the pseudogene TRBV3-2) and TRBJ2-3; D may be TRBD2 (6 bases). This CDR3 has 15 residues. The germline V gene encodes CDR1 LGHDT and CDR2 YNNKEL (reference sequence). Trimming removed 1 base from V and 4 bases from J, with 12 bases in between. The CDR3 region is CASSQGGVYSDTQYF. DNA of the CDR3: TGTGCCAGCAGCCAAGGCGGGGTATACTCAGATACGCAGTATTTT.

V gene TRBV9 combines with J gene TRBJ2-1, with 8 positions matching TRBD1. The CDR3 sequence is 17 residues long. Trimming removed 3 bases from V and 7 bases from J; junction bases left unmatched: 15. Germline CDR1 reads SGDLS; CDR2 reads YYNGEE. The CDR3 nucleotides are TGTGCCAGCAGCGCATATCGACAGGGGACAATTTTGAATGAGCAGTTCTTC. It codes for CASSAYRQGTILNEQFF.

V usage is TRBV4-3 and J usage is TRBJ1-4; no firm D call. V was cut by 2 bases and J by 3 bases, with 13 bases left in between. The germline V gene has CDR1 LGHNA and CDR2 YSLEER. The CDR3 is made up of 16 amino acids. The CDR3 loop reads CASSQKTVKANEKLFF. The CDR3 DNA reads TGCGCCAGCAGCCAAAAGACGGTTAAAGCTAATGAAAAACTGTTTTTT.

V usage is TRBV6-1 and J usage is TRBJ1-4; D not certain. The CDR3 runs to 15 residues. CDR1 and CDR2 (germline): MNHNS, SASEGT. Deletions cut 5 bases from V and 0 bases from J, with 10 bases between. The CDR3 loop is CASSMDGATNEKLFF. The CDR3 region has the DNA TGTGCCAGCAGTATGGACGGGGCAACTAATGAAAAACTGTTTTTT.

CDR3 sequence (DNA): TGTGCCAGCAGCGGACTAGCGGGGGAAGAGACCCAGTACTTC. This translates into CASSGLAGEETQYF. The chain combines TRBV7-2 with TRBJ2-5; the match to TRBD2 covers 13 bases. From germline, CDR1 is SGHTA and CDR2 FQGNSA. CDR3 size: 14 residues. Trimming removed 5 bases from V and 3 bases from J; junction bases left unmatched: 0.

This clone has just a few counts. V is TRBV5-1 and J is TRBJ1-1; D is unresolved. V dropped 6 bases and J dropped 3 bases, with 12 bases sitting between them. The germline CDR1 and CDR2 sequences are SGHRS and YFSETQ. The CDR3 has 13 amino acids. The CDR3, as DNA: TGCGCCAGCATGAAGAGCACGGACACTGAAGCTTTCTTT. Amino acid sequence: CASMKSTDTEAFF.

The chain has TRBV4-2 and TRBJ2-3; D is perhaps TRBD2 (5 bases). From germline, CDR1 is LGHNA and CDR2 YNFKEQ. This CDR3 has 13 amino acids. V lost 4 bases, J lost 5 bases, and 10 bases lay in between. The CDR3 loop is CASSPPRGDTQYF. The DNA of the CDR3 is TGTGCCAGCAGCCCCCCCCGGGGAGATACGCAGTATTTT.